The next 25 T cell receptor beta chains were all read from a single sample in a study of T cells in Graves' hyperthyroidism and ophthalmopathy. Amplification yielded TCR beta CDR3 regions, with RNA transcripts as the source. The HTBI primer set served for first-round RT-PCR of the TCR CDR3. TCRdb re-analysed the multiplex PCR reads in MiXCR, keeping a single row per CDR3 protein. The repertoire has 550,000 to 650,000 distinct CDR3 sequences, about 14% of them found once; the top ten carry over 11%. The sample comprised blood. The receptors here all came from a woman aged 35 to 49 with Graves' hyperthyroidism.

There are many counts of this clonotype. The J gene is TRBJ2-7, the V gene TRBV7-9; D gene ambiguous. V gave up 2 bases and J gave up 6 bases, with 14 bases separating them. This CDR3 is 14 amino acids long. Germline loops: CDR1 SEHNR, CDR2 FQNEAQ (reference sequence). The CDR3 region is CASSLLASRPEQYF. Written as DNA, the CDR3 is TGTGCCAGCAGCTTACTGGCTAGTCGACCCGAGCAGTACTTC. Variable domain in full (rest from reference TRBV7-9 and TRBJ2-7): DTGVSQNPRHKITKRGQNVTFRCDPISEHNRLYWYRQTLGQGPEFLTYFQNEAQLEKSRLLSDRFSAERPKGSFSTLEIQRTEQGDSAMYLCASSLLASRPEQYFGPGTRLTVT.

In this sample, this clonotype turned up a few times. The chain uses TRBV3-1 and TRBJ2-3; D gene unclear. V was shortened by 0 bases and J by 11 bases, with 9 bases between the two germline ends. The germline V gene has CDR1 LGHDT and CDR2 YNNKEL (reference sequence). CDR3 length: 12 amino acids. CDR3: CASSQETARQYF. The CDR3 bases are TGTGCCAGCAGCCAAGAAACAGCTCGGCAGTATTTT.

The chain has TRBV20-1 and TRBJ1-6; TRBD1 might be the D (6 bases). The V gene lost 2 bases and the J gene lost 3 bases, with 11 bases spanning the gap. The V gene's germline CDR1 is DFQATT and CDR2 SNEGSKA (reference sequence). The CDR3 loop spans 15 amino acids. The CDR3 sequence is CSARSGVYYNSPLHF. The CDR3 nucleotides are TGCAGTGCTAGATCAGGGGTTTACTATAATTCACCCCTCCACTTT.

CDR3 region: CASSFNRGGDQPQHF. CDR3 DNA sequence: TGTGCCAGCAGTTTCAACAGGGGTGGCGATCAGCCCCAGCATTTT. This chain links TRBV27 with TRBJ1-5, with 7 nucleotides matching TRBD1. The germline V gene has CDR1 MNHEY and CDR2 SMNVEV (reference sequence). CDR3 length equals 15 residues. Trimming cost V 3 bases and J 5 bases; bases outside gene matches: 7.

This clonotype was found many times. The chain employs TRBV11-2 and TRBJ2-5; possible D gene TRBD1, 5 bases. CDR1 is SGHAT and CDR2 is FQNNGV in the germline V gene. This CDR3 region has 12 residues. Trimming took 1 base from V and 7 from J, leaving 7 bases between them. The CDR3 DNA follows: TGTGCCAGCAGCTTAGCCCAGGGGACCCAGTACTTC. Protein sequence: CASSLAQGTQYF. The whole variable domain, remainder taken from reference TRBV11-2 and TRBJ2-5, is EAGVAQSPRYKIIEKRQSVAFWCNPISGHATLYWYQQILGQGPKLLIQFQNNGVVDDSQLPKDRFSAERLKGVDSTLKIQPAKLEDSAVYLCASSLAQGTQYFGPGTRLLVL.

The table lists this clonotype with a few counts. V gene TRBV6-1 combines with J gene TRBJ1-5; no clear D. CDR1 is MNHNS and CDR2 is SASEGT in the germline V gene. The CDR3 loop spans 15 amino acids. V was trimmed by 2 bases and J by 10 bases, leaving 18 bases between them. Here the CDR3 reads CASSESGRAVGPQHF. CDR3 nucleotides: TGTGCCAGCAGTGAAAGTGGCAGAGCGGTTGGACCCCAGCATTTT.

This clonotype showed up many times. The CDR3 loop reads CSARVRGRASLEQYF. The CDR3 DNA reads as TGCAGTGCTAGAGTCCGCGGGAGGGCCTCTCTCGAGCAGTACTTC. The chain links TRBV20-1 to TRBJ2-7, with 9 bases identical to TRBD2. CDR1 and CDR2 (germline): DFQATT, SNEGSKA (reference sequence). Unmatched junction bases numbered 10, after V lost 1 base and J lost 6 bases. This CDR3 comprises 15 residues.

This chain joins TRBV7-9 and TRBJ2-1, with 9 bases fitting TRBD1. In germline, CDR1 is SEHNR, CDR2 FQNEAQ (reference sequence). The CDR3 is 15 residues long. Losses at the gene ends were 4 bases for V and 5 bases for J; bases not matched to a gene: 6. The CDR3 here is CASSSARTGDNEQFF. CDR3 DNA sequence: TGTGCCAGCAGCTCAGCACGGACAGGGGACAATGAGCAGTTCTTC.

In DNA, the CDR3 is TGTGCCAGCCTAAAGACAGGGGCTAACTATGGCTACACCTTC. Residues: CASLKTGANYGYTF. This chain uses TRBV19 with TRBJ1-2; 8 nucleotides match TRBD1. CDR3 length: 14 residues. V shed 9 bases, J shed 0 bases, and the junction held 6 bases outside the gene matches. Germline CDR1 and CDR2: LNHDA and SQIVND (reference sequence).

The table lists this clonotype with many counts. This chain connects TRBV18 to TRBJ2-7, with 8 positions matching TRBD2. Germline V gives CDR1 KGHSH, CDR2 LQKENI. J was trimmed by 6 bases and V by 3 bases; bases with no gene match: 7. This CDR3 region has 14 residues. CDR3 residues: CASSPPGLVGEQYF. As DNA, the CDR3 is TGTGCCAGCTCACCCCCGGGACTAGTAGGCGAGCAGTACTTC.

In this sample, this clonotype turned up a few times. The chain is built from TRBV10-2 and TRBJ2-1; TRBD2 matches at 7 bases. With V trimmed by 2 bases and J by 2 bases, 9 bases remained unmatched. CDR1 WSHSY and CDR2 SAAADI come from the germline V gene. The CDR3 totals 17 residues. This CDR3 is CASSEPSGRGAYNEQFF. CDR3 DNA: TGCGCCAGCAGTGAGCCTAGCGGAAGGGGCGCCTACAATGAGCAGTTCTTC.

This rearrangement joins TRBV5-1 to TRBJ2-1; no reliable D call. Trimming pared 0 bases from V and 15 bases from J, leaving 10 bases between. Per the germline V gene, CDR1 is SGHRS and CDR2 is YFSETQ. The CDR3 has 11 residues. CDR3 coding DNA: TGCGCCAGCAGCTTGGAGGCCAGGCGGTTCTTC. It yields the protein CASSLEARRFF.

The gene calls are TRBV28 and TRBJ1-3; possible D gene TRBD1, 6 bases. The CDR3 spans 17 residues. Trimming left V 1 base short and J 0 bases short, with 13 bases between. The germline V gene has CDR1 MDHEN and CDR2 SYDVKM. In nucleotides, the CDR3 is TGTGCCAGCAGTTTATATAGGGGGGCTGGCTCTGGAAACACCATATATTTT. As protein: CASSLYRGAGSGNTIYF.

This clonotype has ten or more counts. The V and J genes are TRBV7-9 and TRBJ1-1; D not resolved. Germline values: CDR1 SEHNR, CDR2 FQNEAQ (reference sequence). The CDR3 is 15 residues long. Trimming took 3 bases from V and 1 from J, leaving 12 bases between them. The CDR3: CASSFRTAKNTEAFF. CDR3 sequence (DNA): TGTGCCAGCAGCTTTAGAACAGCAAAGAACACTGAAGCTTTCTTT.

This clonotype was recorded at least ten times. CDR3 protein: CASSPGGQAAFF. The CDR3 DNA reads TGTGCCAGCAGCCCGGGGGGACAGGCTGCTTTCTTT. The V call is TRBV7-9, the J call TRBJ1-1; 8 bases are shared with TRBD1. Trimming removed 5 bases from V and 11 bases from J; junction bases left unmatched: 7. Per the germline V gene, CDR1 is SEHNR and CDR2 is FQNEAQ (reference sequence). This CDR3 comprises 12 residues.

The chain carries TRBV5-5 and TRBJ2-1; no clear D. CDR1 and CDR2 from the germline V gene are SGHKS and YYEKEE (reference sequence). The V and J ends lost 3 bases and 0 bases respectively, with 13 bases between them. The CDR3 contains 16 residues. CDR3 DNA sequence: TGTGCCAGCAGCTCCCGGACCGTGAGCTCCTACAATGAGCAGTTCTTC. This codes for CASSSRTVSSYNEQFF.

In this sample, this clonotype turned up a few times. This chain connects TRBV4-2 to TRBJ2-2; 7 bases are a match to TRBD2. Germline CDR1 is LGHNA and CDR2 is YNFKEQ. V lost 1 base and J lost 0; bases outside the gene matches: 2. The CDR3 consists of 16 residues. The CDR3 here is CASSQGLAANTGELFF. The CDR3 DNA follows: TGTGCCAGCAGCCAAGGTCTAGCGGCGAACACCGGGGAGCTGTTTTTT.

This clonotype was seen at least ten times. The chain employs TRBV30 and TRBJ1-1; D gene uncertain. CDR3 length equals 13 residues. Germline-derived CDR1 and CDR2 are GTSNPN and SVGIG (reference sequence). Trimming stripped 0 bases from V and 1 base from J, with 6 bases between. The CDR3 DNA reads TGTGCCTGGAGTGTAGCCAAGAACACTGAAGCTTTCTTT. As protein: CAWSVAKNTEAFF.

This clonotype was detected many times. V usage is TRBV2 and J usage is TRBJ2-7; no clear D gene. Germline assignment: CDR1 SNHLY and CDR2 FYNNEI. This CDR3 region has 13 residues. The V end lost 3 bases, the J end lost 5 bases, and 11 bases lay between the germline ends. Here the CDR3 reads CASSDRQLHEQYF. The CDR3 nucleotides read TGTGCCAGCAGTGATCGTCAGCTCCACGAGCAGTACTTC.

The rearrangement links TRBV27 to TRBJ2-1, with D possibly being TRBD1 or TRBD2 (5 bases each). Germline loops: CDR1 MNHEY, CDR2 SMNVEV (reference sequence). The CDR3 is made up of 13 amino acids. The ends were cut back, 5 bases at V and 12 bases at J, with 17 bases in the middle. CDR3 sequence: CASSLGVLGGQFF. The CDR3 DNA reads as TGTGCCAGCAGTCTAGGGGTACTCGGAGGGCAGTTCTTC.

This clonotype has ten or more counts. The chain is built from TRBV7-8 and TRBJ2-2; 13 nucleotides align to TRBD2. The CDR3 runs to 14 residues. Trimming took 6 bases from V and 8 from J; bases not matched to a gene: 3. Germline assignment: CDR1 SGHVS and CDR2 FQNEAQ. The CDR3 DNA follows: TGTGCCAGCAGTCGGACTAGCGGGAGTGGGGAGCTGTTTTTT. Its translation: CASSRTSGSGELFF.

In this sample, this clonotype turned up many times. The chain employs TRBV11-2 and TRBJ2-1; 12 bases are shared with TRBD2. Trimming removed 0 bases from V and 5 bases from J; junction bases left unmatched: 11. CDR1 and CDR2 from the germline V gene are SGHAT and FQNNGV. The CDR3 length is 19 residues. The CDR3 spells CASSLEFPTSGRRNNEQFF. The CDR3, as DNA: TGTGCCAGCAGCTTAGAGTTTCCGACTAGCGGGAGAAGAAACAATGAGCAGTTCTTC.

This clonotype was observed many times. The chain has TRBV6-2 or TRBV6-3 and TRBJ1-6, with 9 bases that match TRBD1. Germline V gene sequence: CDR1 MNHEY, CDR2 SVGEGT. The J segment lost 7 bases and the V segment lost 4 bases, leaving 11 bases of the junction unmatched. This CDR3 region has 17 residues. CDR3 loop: CASSSSYTGTGNSPLHF. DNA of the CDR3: TGTGCCAGCAGTTCGTCATACACCGGGACAGGGAATTCACCCCTCCACTTT.

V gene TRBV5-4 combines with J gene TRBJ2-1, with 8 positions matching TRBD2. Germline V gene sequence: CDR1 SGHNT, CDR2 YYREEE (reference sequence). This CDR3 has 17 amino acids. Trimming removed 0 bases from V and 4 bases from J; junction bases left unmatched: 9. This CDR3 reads CASSLADGLAGYNEQFF. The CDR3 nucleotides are TGTGCCAGCAGCTTGGCCGACGGACTAGCTGGTTACAATGAGCAGTTCTTC.

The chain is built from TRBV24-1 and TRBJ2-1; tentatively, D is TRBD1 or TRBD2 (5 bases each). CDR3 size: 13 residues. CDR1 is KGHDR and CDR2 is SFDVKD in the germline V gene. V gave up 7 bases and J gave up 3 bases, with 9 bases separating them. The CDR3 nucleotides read TGTGCCACCAGGGGGGTGAGCTACAATGAGCAGTTCTTC. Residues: CATRGVSYNEQFF.